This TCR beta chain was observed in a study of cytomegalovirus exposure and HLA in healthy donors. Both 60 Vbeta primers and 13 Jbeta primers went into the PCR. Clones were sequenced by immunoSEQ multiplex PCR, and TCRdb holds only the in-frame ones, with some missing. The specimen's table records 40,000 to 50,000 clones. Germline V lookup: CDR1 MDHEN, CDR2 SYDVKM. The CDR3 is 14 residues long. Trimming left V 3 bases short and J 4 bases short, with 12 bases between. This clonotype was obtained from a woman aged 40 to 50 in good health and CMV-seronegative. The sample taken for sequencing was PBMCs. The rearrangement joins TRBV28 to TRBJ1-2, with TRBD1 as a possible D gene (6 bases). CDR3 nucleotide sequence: TGTGCCAGCAGTTTTTCAGGGGTAGGCTATGGCTACACCTTC. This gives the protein CASSFSGVGYGYTF.